The clone carrying this T cell receptor beta chain was recorded at least ten times. The target antigen is unknown. The data were obtained in a study of T cell repertoires in cytomegalovirus infection. Whole-study results and caveats: Cumulative frequency of public TCR beta families picked out carriers of CMV plus the relevant HLA.

One entry per CDR3 protein results from TCRdb running MiXCR on the reads. Counted here are roughly 77,000 distinct CDR3 sequences, about 4% occurring once; the ten biggest clones make up under 25%. With V trimmed by 4 bases and J by 6 bases, 5 bases remained unmatched. In germline, CDR1 is SGHDN, CDR2 FVKESK. This CDR3 comprises 14 residues. The sample was PBMCs. V is TRBV14 and J is TRBJ2-1; 8 bases agree with TRBD1. This receptor was obtained from a human donor in good health (CMV status not recorded). Some clones in this sample may be carry-over from other donors' samples. The CDR3, as DNA: TGTGCCAGCAGCCGCAACACAGGGGGCAATGAGCAGTTCTTC. Its translation is CASSRNTGGNEQFF.